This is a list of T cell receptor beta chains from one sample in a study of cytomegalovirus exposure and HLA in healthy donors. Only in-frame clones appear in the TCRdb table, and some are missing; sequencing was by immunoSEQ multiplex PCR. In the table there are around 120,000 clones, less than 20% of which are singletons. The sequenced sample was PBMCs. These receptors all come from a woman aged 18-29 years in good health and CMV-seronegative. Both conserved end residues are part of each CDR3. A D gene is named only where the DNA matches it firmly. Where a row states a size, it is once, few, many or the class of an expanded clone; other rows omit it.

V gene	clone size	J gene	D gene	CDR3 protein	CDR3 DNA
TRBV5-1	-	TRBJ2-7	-	CASSMTSNYEQYF	TGCGCCAGCAGCATGACTAGTAACTACGAGCAGTACTTC
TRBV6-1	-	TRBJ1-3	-	CASSEAPGVSGNTIYF	TGTGCCAGCAGTGAAGCGCCCGGAGTCTCTGGAAACACCATATATTTT
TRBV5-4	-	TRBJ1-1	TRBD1	CASSPDRGAEAFF	TGTGCCAGCAGCCCGGACAGGGGGGCTGAAGCTTTCTTT
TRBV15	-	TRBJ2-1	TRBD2	CATSRDSGSSYNEQFF	TGTGCCACCAGCAGAGATAGCGGGAGCTCCTACAATGAGCAGTTCTTC
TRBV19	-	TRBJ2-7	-	CASSMRGRGHEQYF	TGTGCCAGTAGTATGCGCGGCAGGGGACACGAGCAGTACTTC
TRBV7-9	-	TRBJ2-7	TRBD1	CASSQTGGSYEQYF	TGTGCCAGCAGCCAGACAGGGGGCTCCTACGAGCAGTACTTC
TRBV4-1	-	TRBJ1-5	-	CASSQVGIQGKKQPQHF	TGCGCCAGCAGCCAAGTGGGGATACAGGGAAAGAAGCAGCCCCAGCATTTT
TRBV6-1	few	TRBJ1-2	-	CASETAYGYTF	TGTGCCAGCGAGACAGCCTATGGCTACACCTTC
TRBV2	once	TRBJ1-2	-	CASSDGSDPPIPYGYTF	TGTGCCAGCAGTGACGGGTCCGACCCCCCCATCCCATATGGCTACACCTTC
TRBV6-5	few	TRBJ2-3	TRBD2	CASSLASGGADTQYF	TGTGCCAGCAGCTTGGCTAGCGGGGGGGCAGATACGCAGTATTTT
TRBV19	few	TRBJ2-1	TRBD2	CASSIPFRLAGGYNEQFF	TGTGCCAGTAGTATACCATTCCGACTAGCGGGAGGGTACAATGAGCAGTTCTTC
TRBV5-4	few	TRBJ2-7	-	CASSLGQGSYEQYF	TGTGCCAGCAGCTTGGGGCAGGGGTCGTACGAGCAGTACTTC
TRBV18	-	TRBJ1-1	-	CASSPSAGRGNTEAFF	TGTGCCAGCTCACCCTCGGCAGGTCGGGGTAACACTGAAGCTTTCTTT
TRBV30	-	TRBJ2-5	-	CARRDFETQYF	TGTGCCCGGCGGGACTTTGAGACCCAGTACTTC
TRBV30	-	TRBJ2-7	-	CAWSPRTDSYEQYF	TGTGCCTGGAGTCCAAGGACAGACTCCTACGAGCAGTACTTC
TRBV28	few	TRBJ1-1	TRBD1	CASYEDRTGSVTEAFF	TGTGCCAGCTACGAAGACCGGACAGGGAGTGTCACTGAAGCTTTCTTT
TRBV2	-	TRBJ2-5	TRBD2	CASSEVQAGGTETQYF	TGTGCCAGCAGTGAAGTGCAGGCCGGGGGGACGGAGACCCAGTACTTC
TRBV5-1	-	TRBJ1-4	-	CASSLFFPAANEKLFF	TGCGCCAGCAGCTTGTTTTTCCCGGCGGCGAATGAAAAACTGTTTTTT
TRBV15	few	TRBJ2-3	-	CATSRDPHTDTQYF	TGTGCCACCAGCAGAGATCCACACACAGATACGCAGTATTTT
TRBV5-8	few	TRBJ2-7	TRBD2	CASSLAGTSGGALYEQYF	TGTGCCAGCAGCTTGGCCGGGACTAGCGGGGGGGCCCTCTACGAGCAGTACTTC
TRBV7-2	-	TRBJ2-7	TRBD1	CASSDRTGANNEQYF	TGTGCCAGCAGCGACAGGACAGGGGCCAACAACGAGCAGTACTTC
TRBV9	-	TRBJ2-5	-	CASSLEGRGDQETQYF	TGTGCCAGCAGCCTCGAAGGGCGCGGGGACCAAGAGACCCAGTACTTC
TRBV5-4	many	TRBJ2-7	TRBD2	CASSLNRGLAGLYEQYF	TGTGCCAGCAGCTTGAACCGGGGACTAGCGGGACTATACGAGCAGTACTTC